These 15 T cell receptor beta chains were all obtained from the same sample, sequenced in a study of blood T cell repertoires in COVID-19. The protocol was immunoSEQ multiplex PCR, while the TCRdb copy is restricted to in-frame clones and leaves out a portion. The sample shows 230,000 or so clones, approximately 81% of them seen only once. Input material: PBMCs or T cells enriched from blood (not recorded which). These receptors were obtained from a woman aged 45-59 years who had been exposed to COVID-19.

The J gene is TRBJ2-1, the V gene TRBV9, with TRBD2 matching 16 bases. This CDR3 has 18 residues. The trim removed 0 bases at V and 9 bases at J, leaving 9 bases unmatched. In germline, CDR1 is SGDLS, CDR2 YYNGEE. The CDR3, as DNA: TGTGCCAGCAGCGTAGGATGGACCGGGACTAGCGGGGGGGTTGAGCAGTTCTTC. It translates to CASSVGWTGTSGGVEQFF.

This clone showed up many times. The chain employs TRBV9 and TRBJ1-2; the D gene is possibly TRBD1 (5 bases). With 0 bases removed from V and 6 bases from J, the gap between germline ends came to 9 bases. CDR3 length: 13 amino acids. Germline loops: CDR1 SGDLS, CDR2 YYNGEE. This CDR3 reads CASSVVAGNGYTF. CDR3 in DNA: TGTGCCAGCAGCGTAGTCGCAGGGAATGGCTACACCTTC.

The chain is built from TRBV4-1 and TRBJ2-7; the match to TRBD1 covers 8 bases. With V trimmed by 4 bases and J by 2 bases, 7 bases remained unmatched. Per germline, CDR1 MGHRA and CDR2 YSYEKL. The CDR3 covers 15 residues. This CDR3 reads CASSPPGTGPYEQYF. The CDR3 nucleotides are TGCGCCAGCAGCCCTCCCGGGACAGGCCCCTACGAGCAGTACTTC.

This sequence joins TRBV5-1 and TRBJ2-2, with TRBD2 matching over 14 bases. This CDR3 is built from 16 residues. After removal of 4 bases from V and 6 bases from J, the junction contained 5 bases not matched to a gene. CDR1 is SGHRS and CDR2 is YFSETQ in the germline V gene. The CDR3 DNA sequence: TGCGCCAGCAGCCCAGGACTAGCGGGGGGCCCCGGGGAGCTGTTTTTT. Its protein is CASSPGLAGGPGELFF.

The chain joins TRBV10-3 to TRBJ1-5; TRBD1 is a possible D gene (5 bases). Germline values: CDR1 ENHRY, CDR2 SYGVKD. There are 13 residues in the CDR3. V lost 7 bases and J 6 bases, leaving 13 bases between the germline ends. The CDR3 sequence: CAIMTEPGQPQHF. As DNA, the CDR3 is TGTGCCATCATGACAGAGCCTGGTCAGCCCCAGCATTTT.

This clone was counted a few times. J is TRBJ1-1 and V is TRBV28; no definite D call. This CDR3 comprises 13 residues. V lost 2 bases, J lost 6 bases, and 10 bases lay in between. Germline V gene sequence: CDR1 MDHEN, CDR2 SYDVKM. This CDR3 is CASSLQSGPEAFF. The CDR3 nucleotides read TGTGCCAGCAGTTTACAATCAGGTCCTGAAGCTTTCTTT. The variable domain in full, with the rest retrieved from reference TRBV28 and TRBJ1-1, is DVKVTQSSRYLVKRTGEKVFLECVQDMDHENMFWYRQDPGLGLRLIYFSYDVKMKEKGDIPEGYSVSREKKERFSLILESASTNQTSMYLCASSLQSGPEAFFGQGTRLTVV.

The chain couples TRBV7-9 to TRBJ1-3, with a weak D call TRBD1 (6 bases). This CDR3 has 15 residues. Looked up from germline, CDR1 is SEHNR and CDR2 is FQNEAQ (reference sequence). V was shortened by 1 base and J by 4 bases, with 11 bases between the two germline ends. CDR3 protein: CASSLDNTGGNTIYF. CDR3 sequence (DNA): TGTGCCAGCAGCTTAGACAATACAGGGGGAAACACCATATATTTT. Variable domain in full (rest from reference TRBV7-9 and TRBJ1-3): DTGVSQNPRHKITKRGQNVTFRCDPISEHNRLYWYRQTLGQGPEFLTYFQNEAQLEKSRLLSDRFSAERPKGSFSTLEIQRTEQGDSAMYLCASSLDNTGGNTIYFGEGSWLTVV.

The chain employs TRBV18 and TRBJ1-4; weak D call: TRBD1 (6 bases). Between the trimmed V and J ends, which lost 4 bases and 6 bases, there was a span of 18 bases. The V gene's germline CDR1 is KGHSH and CDR2 LQKENI. CDR3 length: 16 amino acids. The CDR3 nucleotides are TGTGCCAGCTCACAGGGACAACCGGGGATACATGAAAAACTGTTTTTT. Amino acid sequence: CASSQGQPGIHEKLFF. Complete variable domain (other parts from reference TRBV18 and TRBJ1-4): NAGVMQNPRHLVRRRGQEARLRCSPMKGHSHVYWYRQLPEEGLKFMVYLQKENIIDESGMPKERFSAEFPKEGPSILRIQQVVRGDSAAYFCASSQGQPGIHEKLFFGSGTQLSVL.

The chain links TRBV27 to TRBJ2-7; 8 bases match TRBD1. This CDR3 has 12 residues. V gave up 9 bases and J gave up 7 bases; unmatched junction bases: 8. Germline-derived CDR1 and CDR2 are MNHEY and SMNVEV (reference sequence). The CDR3 protein is CASSQGAREQYF. The CDR3 nucleotides read TGTGCCAGTTCCCAGGGGGCGCGAGAGCAGTACTTC.

This chain uses TRBV3-1 (or the pseudogene TRBV3-2) with TRBJ2-1; 7 bases fit TRBD2. The CDR3 spans 17 residues. Germline CDR1 reads LGHDT; CDR2 reads YNNKEL (reference sequence). The junction had 9 bases not matched to a gene; V was cut back by 1 base and J by 3 bases. The CDR3 reads CASSQVSRRGIYNEQFF. CDR3 DNA: TGTGCCAGCAGCCAAGTCTCTAGGCGGGGGATCTACAATGAGCAGTTCTTC.

The chain links TRBV5-1 to TRBJ1-1; the D is unclear. Looked up from germline, CDR1 is SGHRS and CDR2 is YFSETQ. Trimming left V 4 bases short and J 6 bases short, with 22 bases between. The CDR3 is made up of 16 amino acids. For the CDR3, the DNA is TGCGCCAGCAGCCATGACTACAAAGGCGGGTACGCTGAAGCTTTCTTT. Translation gives CASSHDYKGGYAEAFF.

Many counts were recorded for this clone. This sequence joins TRBV4-1 and TRBJ1-2; 12 bases fit TRBD1. Trimming removed 4 bases from V and 4 bases from J; junction bases left unmatched: 10. Germline-derived CDR1 and CDR2 are MGHRA and YSYEKL. The CDR3 length is 17 residues. In DNA form, the CDR3 reads TGCGCCAGCAGCCGAGCGGGGGGACAGGGGGCGTTCTATGGCTACACCTTC. This codes for CASSRAGGQGAFYGYTF.

This rearrangement joins TRBV2 to TRBJ1-5; 10 nucleotides line up with TRBD1. V shed 8 bases and J 5 bases; nucleotides not matched to a gene: 3. CDR1 and CDR2 (germline): SNHLY, FYNNEI. The length of the CDR3 is 13 residues. The CDR3 region has the DNA TGTGCCAGCGAAGGACAGGGGGATCAGCCCCAGCATTTT. Encoded protein: CASEGQGDQPQHF.

The gene calls are TRBV7-9 and TRBJ2-2; a possible D gene is TRBD2 (6 bases). From germline, CDR1 is SEHNR and CDR2 FQNEAQ (reference sequence). The CDR3 has 16 residues. Trimming removed 5 bases from V and 0 bases from J, with 13 bases in between. The CDR3 protein is CASSRDSLSNTGELFF. In DNA form, the CDR3 reads TGTGCCAGCAGCCGGGACTCTCTTTCGAACACCGGGGAGCTGTTTTTT.

V usage is TRBV7-2 and J usage is TRBJ1-2; possible D gene TRBD1, 5 bases. Germline V gives CDR1 SGHTA, CDR2 FQGNSA. The CDR3 runs to 16 residues. V gave up 3 bases and J gave up 3 bases, with 17 bases separating them. CDR3 sequence (DNA): TGTGCCAGCAGCTTTCTTTTAACGCAGGGCTACTATGGCTACACCTTC. Its translation: CASSFLLTQGYYGYTF. The full variable domain, its missing parts supplied by reference TRBV7-2 and TRBJ1-2, is GAGVSQSPSNKVTEKGKDVELRCDPISGHTALYWYRQSLGQGLEFLIYFQGNSAPDKSGLPSDRFSAERTGGSVSTLTIQRTQQEDSAVYLCASSFLLTQGYYGYTFGSGTRLTVV.